This T cell receptor beta chain was observed in a study of blood T cells in healthy people across ages. Study outcomes and limitations: Across the age range, TCR beta diversity per million T cells fell in a roughly linear way.

A second PCR of roughly 6 to 12 cycles used a sample-barcoded 5' primer and a J-beta primer mix. TCRdb re-called the 5' RACE reads with MiXCR, one entry per CDR3 protein. Of roughly 1.7 million distinct CDR3 sequences listed, 30% to 35% are singletons. J lost 4 bases, V lost 3 bases, and 8 bases had no gene match. The CDR3 has 14 amino acids. Germline V CDR1 and CDR2: DFQATT, SNEGSKA (reference sequence). Each sample used at least 6 million PBMCs. Per sample, no less than 6 micrograms of total RNA were extracted. A remark on this clonotype: What it binds is unknown.

This chain uses TRBV20-1 with TRBJ1-2; 7 nucleotides line up with TRBD1. The receptor was isolated from a woman in her twenties or thirties in good health. What was sequenced was blood. The CDR3 DNA is TGCAGTGCTAGTCCGACAGGGCCCCTCTATGGCTACACCTTC. This gives the protein CSASPTGPLYGYTF.